A single TCR beta chain is shown here with its context. Its cognate antigen is unknown. There are 15 residues in the CDR3. V shed 3 bases, J shed 1 base, and the junction held 2 bases outside the gene matches. Germline V lookup: CDR1 SEHNR, CDR2 FQNEAQ (reference sequence). The data were taken from a study of a mutant IDH1 vaccine in newly diagnosed glioma. Background on the study: Earlier therapy was either radiotherapy, temozolomide, or both, and most got both. Points from the study as a whole: Less than 95% of patients showed vaccine-induced immune responses across multiple MHC alleles.

Assay used: immunoSEQ multiplex PCR; TCRdb lists only in-frame clones, some missing. Of just under 95,000 clones listed, 80% were seen once; the top ten hold 6% to 8%. Time point noted: baseline, week 1 (first vaccination visit). The treatment: pre-vaccination baseline after standard-of-care therapy. The TCR comes from a man aged 35 to 55 with glioma. This specimen was PBMCs, taken from a glioma patient treated with radiotherapy, temozolomide or both. The rearrangement joins TRBV7-9 to TRBJ2-2; 7 positions match TRBD1. CDR3 sequence: CASSFRDRNTGELFF. Here the CDR3 DNA reads TGTGCCAGCAGCTTCCGGGACAGGAACACCGGGGAGCTGTTTTTT. The full variable domain, completed using reference TRBV7-9 and TRBJ2-2, is DTGVSQNPRHKITKRGQNVTFRCDPISEHNRLYWYRQTLGQGPEFLTYFQNEAQLEKSRLLSDRFSAERPKGSFSTLEIQRTEQGDSAMYLCASSFRDRNTGELFFGEGSRLTVL.